This T cell receptor beta chain derives from a study of shared clonotypes between healthy human individuals. Study-wide findings and caveats: Expectations were that clonotype sharing among donors would be affected by sequencing depth.

Deep-level running was used for the assay. The protocol was immunoSEQ multiplex PCR, while the TCRdb copy is restricted to in-frame clones and leaves out a portion. The repertoire holds about half a million clones, with around 75% as singletons. This clone was recorded only once. Antigen unknown. The CDR3 sequence is 13 residues long. Germline loops: CDR1 LNHDA, CDR2 SQIVND (reference sequence). The V end lost 9 bases, the J end lost 1 base, and 12 bases lay between the germline ends. Genomic DNA for unsorted samples, which was extracted with the QIAamp DNA Blood Mini kit, came from approximately 90 million PBMCs.

Source material: PBMCs. The TCR originated in a woman aged 40 to 50 in good health. Some clones in this sample may be carry-over from other donors' samples. V and J are TRBV19 and TRBJ1-1, with unresolved D. CDR3 in amino acids: CASMRAQNTEAFF. The CDR3 DNA follows: TGTGCCAGCATGAGGGCGCAGAACACTGAAGCTTTCTTT. The full variable domain, rest sourced from reference TRBV19 and TRBJ1-1, is DGGITQSPKYLFRKEGQNVTLSCEQNLNHDAMYWYRQDPGQGLRLIYYSQIVNDFQKGDIAEGYSVSREKKESFPLTVTSAQKNPTAFYLCASMRAQNTEAFFGQGTRLTVV.